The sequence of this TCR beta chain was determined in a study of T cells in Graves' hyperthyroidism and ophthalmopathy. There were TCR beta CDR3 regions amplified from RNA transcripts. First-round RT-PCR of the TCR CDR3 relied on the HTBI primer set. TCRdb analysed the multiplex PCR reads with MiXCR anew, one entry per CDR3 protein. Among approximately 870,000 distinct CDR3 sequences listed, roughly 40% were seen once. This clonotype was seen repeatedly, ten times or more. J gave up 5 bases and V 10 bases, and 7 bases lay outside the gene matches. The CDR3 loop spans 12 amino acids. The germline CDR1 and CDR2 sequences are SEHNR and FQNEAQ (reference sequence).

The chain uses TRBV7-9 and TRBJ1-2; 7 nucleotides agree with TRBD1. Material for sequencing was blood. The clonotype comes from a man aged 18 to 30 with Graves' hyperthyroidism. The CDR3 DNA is TGTGCCACCTTTTCAGGGGGATATGGCTACACCTTC. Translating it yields CATFSGGYGYTF.